This T cell receptor beta chain was retrieved from a study of T cell changes during pregnancy in multiple sclerosis. The protocol was immunoSEQ multiplex PCR, while the TCRdb copy is restricted to in-frame clones and leaves out a portion. The table shows fewer than 20,000 clones, with roughly 87% occurring only once. Trimming took 4 bases from V and 0 from J; bases not matched to a gene: 5. This CDR3 contains 15 residues. In germline, CDR1 is MNHEY, CDR2 SVGAGI. The sample consisted of CD8+ T cells from peripheral blood mononuclear cells, taken after pregnancy. The rearrangement uses TRBV6-5 and TRBJ1-2; 7 bases align to TRBD1. The sequence was obtained from a female donor in good health, enrolled as a control in a pregnancy study. The CDR3 DNA is TGTGCCAGCAGTTCCCAGGGGGGTGCTAACTATGGCTACACCTTC. Translating it yields CASSSQGGANYGYTF.